This record concerns one T cell receptor beta chain sequence. No antigen is known for it. CDR3 size: 14 residues. V shed 6 bases and J shed 1 base, with 9 bases lying between them. Germline V gene lookup returns CDR1 SGHTA and CDR2 FQGNSA. Healthy donors had no documented immune events, such as infections, while sampled. The sample is drawn from a study of identifying expanded T cells in peripheral blood. The study's findings and limits: Differentially abundant clones: around 1.2 between replicates, 16.4 at around 14 days, over 18 at four. Variance in clone template counts between approximately two-week samples significantly increased with total template count across all healthy donors.

The table came from immunoSEQ multiplex PCR; TCRdb's copy has only in-frame clones and leaves some out. Here the sample spans approximately 85,000 clones, 88% being singletons. The source of this sequence is a person aged 18 to 70 in good health. The genes are TRBV7-2 and TRBJ2-2; D gene ambiguous. Sequencing input: blood. CDR3 in DNA: TGTGCCAGCAGGACAACCTGGAACACCGGGGAGCTGTTTTTT. Translating gives CASRTTWNTGELFF. Based on the CDR3 plus reference TRBV7-2 and TRBJ2-2, the full variable domain is GAGVSQSPSNKVTEKGKDVELRCDPISGHTALYWYRQSLGQGLEFLIYFQGNSAPDKSGLPSDRFSAERTGGSVSTLTIQRTQQEDSAVYLCASRTTWNTGELFFGEGSRLTVL.